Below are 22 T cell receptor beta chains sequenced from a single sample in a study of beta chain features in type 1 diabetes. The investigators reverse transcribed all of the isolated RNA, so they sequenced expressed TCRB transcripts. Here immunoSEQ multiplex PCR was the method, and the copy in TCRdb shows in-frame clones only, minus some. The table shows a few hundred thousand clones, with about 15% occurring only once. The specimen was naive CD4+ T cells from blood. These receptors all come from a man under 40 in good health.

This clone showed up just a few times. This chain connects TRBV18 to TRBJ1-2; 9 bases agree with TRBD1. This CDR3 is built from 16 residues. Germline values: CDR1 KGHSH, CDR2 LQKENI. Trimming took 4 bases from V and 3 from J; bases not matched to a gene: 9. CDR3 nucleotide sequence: TGTGCCAGCTCACTCCCTCCGGGACAGGGCGACTATGGCTACACCTTC. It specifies CASSLPPGQGDYGYTF.

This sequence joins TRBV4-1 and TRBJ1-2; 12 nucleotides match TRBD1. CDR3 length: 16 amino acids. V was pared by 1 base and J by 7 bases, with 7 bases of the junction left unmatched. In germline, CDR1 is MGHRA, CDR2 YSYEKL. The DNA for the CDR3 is TGCGCCAGCAGCCAAGCCGGGACAGGGGGCTCGGGTGGCTACACCTTC. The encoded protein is CASSQAGTGGSGGYTF.

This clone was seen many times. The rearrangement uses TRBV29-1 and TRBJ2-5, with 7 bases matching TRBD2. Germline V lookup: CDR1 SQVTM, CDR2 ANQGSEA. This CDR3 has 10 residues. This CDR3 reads CGLGRETQYF. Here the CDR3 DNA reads TGCGGCCTCGGGAGGGAGACCCAGTACTTC. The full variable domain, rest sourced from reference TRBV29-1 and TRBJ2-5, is SAVISQKPSRDICQRGTSLTIQCQVDSQVTMMFWYRQQPGQSLTLIATANQGSEATYESGFVIDKFPISRPNLTFSTLTVSNMSPEDSSIYLCGLGRETQYFGPGTRLLVL.

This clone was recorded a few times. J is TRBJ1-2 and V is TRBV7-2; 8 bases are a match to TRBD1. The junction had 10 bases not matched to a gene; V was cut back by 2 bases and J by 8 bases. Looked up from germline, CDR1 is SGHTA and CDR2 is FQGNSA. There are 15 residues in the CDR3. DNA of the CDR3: TGTGCCAGCAGCTTAACCCAGGACAGGGCTGGGGGCTACACCTTC. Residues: CASSLTQDRAGGYTF.

The CDR3: CATAAAGQGKETQYF. Written as DNA, the CDR3 is TGTGCCACTGCCGCTGCGGGACAGGGGAAAGAGACCCAGTACTTC. The chain is built from TRBV28 and TRBJ2-5, with TRBD1 identical over 10 bases. Germline V gene data show CDR1 as MDHEN and CDR2 as SYDVKM. The junction had 11 bases not matched to a gene; V was cut back by 10 bases and J by 3 bases. The CDR3 is 15 amino acids. The entire variable domain, with the rest obtained from reference TRBV28 and TRBJ2-5, is as follows: DVKVTQSSRYLVKRTGEKVFLECVQDMDHENMFWYRQDPGLGLRLIYFSYDVKMKEKGDIPEGYSVSREKKERFSLILESASTNQTSMYLCATAAAGQGKETQYFGPGTRLLVL.

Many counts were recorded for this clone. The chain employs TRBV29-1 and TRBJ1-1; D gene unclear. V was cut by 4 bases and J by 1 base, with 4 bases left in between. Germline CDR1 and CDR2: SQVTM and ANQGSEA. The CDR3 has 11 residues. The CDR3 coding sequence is TGCAGCGTTGTCCAGAACACTGAAGCTTTCTTT. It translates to CSVVQNTEAFF.

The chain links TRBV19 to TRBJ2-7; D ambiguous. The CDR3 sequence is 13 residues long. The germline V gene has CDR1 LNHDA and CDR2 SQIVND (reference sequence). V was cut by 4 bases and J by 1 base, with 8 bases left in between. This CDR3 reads CASSRGLSYEQYV. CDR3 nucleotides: TGTGCCAGTAGTAGGGGATTATCCTACGAGCAGTACGTC.

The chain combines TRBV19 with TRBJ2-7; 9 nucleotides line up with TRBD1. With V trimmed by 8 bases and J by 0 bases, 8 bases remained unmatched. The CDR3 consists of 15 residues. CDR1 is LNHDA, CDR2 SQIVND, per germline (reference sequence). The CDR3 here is CASPFRTGDSYEQYV. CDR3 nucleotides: TGTGCCAGTCCCTTTCGGACAGGGGACTCCTACGAGCAGTACGTC.

This chain's CDR3 is CASSQDPTGNTIYF. The CDR3, as DNA: TGCGCCAGCAGCCAAGACCCAACAGGAAACACCATATATTTT. This chain joins TRBV4-3 and TRBJ1-3, with D unresolved. The CDR3 spans 14 residues. V dropped 0 bases and J dropped 4 bases, with 7 bases sitting between them. Germline CDR1 reads LGHNA; CDR2 reads YSLEER.

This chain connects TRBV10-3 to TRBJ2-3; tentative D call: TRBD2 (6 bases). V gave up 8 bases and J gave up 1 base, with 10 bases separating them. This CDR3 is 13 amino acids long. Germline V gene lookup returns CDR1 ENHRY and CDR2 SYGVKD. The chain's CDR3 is CAILTSRTDTQYF. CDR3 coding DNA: TGTGCCATCTTAACTAGCCGCACAGATACGCAGTATTTT.

The CDR3 region is CASNPQPQHF. The CDR3 region has the DNA TGTGCCAGTAATCCACAGCCCCAGCATTTT. The rearrangement uses TRBV19 and TRBJ1-5; D is uncertain. CDR1 is LNHDA and CDR2 is SQIVND in the germline V gene (reference sequence). V gave up 7 bases and J gave up 7 bases, with 5 bases separating them. The CDR3 is made up of 10 amino acids. Combining the CDR3 with reference TRBV19 and TRBJ1-5 gives the whole variable domain DGGITQSPKYLFRKEGQNVTLSCEQNLNHDAMYWYRQDPGQGLRLIYYSQIVNDFQKGDIAEGYSVSREKKESFPLTVTSAQKNPTAFYLCASNPQPQHFGDGTRLSIL.

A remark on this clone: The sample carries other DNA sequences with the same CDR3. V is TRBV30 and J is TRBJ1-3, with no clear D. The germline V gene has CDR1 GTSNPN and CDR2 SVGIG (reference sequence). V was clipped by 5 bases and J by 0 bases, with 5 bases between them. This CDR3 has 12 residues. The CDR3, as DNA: TGTGCCTGGGGTCCCTCTGGAAACACCATATATTTT. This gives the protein CAWGPSGNTIYF.

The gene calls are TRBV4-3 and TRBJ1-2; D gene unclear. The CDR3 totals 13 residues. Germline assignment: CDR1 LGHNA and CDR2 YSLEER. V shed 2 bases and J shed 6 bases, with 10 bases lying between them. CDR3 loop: CASSQSNRNGYTF. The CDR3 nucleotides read TGCGCCAGCAGCCAATCGAATAGGAATGGCTACACCTTC.

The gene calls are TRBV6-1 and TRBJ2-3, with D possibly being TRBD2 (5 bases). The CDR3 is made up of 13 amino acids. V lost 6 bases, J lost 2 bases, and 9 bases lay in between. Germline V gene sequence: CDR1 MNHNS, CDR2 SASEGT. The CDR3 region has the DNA TGTGCCAGCAGCACTAGTCCCACAGATACGCAGTATTTT. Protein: CASSTSPTDTQYF.

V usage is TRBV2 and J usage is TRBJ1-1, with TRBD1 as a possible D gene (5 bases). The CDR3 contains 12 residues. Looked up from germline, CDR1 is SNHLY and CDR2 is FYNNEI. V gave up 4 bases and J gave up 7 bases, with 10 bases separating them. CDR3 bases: TGTGCCAGCAGTGTTACAGGATATGAAGCTTTCTTT. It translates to CASSVTGYEAFF.

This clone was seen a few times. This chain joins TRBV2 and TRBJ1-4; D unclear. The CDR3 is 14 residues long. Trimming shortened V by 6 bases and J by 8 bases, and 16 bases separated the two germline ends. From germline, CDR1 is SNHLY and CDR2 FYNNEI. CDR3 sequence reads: CASSRGRAEEKLFF. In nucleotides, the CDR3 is TGTGCCAGCAGCCGTGGACGGGCTGAGGAAAAACTGTTTTTT.

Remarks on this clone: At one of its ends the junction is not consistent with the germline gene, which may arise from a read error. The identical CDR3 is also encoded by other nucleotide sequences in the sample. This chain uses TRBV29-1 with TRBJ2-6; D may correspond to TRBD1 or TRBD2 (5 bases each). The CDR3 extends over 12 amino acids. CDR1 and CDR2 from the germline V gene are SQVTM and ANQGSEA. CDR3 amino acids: CSVERGQDVLTF. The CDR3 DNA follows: TGCAGCGTTGAGAGGGGTCAGGACGTCCTGACGTTC.

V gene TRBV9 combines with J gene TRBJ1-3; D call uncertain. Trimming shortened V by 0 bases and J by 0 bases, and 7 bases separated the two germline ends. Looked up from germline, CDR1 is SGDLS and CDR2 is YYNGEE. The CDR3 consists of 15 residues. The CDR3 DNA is TGTGCCAGCAGCGTAGAACAGTTCTCTGGAAACACCATATATTTT. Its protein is CASSVEQFSGNTIYF.

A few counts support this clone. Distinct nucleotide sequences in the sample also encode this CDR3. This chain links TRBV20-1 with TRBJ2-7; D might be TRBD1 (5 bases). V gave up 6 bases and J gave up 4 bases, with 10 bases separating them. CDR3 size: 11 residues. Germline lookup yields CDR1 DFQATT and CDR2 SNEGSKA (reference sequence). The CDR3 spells CSALRGYEQYF. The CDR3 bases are TGCAGTGCCTTAAGGGGTTACGAGCAGTACTTC.

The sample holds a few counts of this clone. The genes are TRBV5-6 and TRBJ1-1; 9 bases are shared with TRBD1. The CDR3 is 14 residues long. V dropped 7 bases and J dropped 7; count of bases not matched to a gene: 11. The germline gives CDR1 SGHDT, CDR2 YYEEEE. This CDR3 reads CASARDRARGEAFF. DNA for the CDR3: TGTGCCAGCGCTCGGGACAGGGCGCGGGGTGAAGCTTTCTTT. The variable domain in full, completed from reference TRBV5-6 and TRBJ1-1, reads DAGVTQSPTHLIKTRGQQVTLRCSPKSGHDTVSWYQQALGQGPQFIFQYYEEEERQRGNFPDRFSGHQFPNYSSELNVNALLLGDSALYLCASARDRARGEAFFGQGTRLTVV.

The chain's CDR3 is CASSPDEVETQYF. CDR3 bases: TGTGCCAGCAGCCCCGACGAGGTGGAGACCCAGTACTTC. The V call is TRBV5-6, the J call TRBJ2-5; D remains unclear. The CDR3 is 13 amino acids. V was cut by 4 bases and J by 5 bases, with 12 bases left in between. Germline loops: CDR1 SGHDT, CDR2 YYEEEE.

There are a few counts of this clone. CDR3 nucleotides: TGCAGCGTCAGGGGGGGTCTCGATGAGCAGTTCTTC. It encodes CSVRGGLDEQFF. The J gene is TRBJ2-1, the V gene TRBV29-1; D is tentatively TRBD1 or TRBD2 (7 bases each). The length of the CDR3 is 12 residues. Germline assignment: CDR1 SQVTM and CDR2 ANQGSEA. Trimming left V 6 bases short and J 8 bases short, with 14 bases between.